This TCR beta chain derives from a study of PD-1 blockade in classical Hodgkin lymphoma. Study-level findings and limits: A significant rise in TCR diversity was seen by C4D1 for CD4+ cells but not for CD8+ cells.

Every one of the patients relapsed after autologous stem cell transplantation (brentuximab vedotin exposure was variable). The repertoire was sequenced with immunoSEQ multiplex PCR; TCRdb's copy has only in-frame clones and lacks some. The repertoire holds about 94,000 clones, with roughly nine tenths as singletons. The CDR3 consists of 18 residues. The V end lost 0 bases, the J end lost 3 bases, and 18 bases lay between the germline ends. Germline CDR1 MNHNS, CDR2 SASEGT. Points on this clone: Its antigen remains unknown.

The input for sequencing was peripheral blood mononuclear cells (PBMCs), taken before the second cycle of nivolumab. This TCR was recovered from a human donor with classical Hodgkin lymphoma. This chain links TRBV6-1 with TRBJ2-1, with a tentative D call TRBD1 (5 bases). The CDR3 region is CASSEARFGQGSYNEQFF. CDR3 in DNA: TGTGCCAGCAGTGAAGCGCGGTTTGGGCAGGGAAGCTACAATGAGCAGTTCTTC.